Listed below are T cell receptor beta chains from one sample, sequenced in a study of blood T cell repertoires in COVID-19. Libraries were prepared by immunoSEQ multiplex PCR; TCRdb keeps only in-frame clonotypes and omits some of them. The sample has 200,000 to 250,000 clones; 86% are singletons. Sequencing was carried out using peripheral blood. These receptors were taken from a woman in her 50s with COVID-19, enrolled during active disease. CDR3s include the opening cysteine and the closing phenylalanine or tryptophan. The order of the fields is J gene, CDR3 length, D gene, clone size, V gene, CDR3 DNA, CDR3 protein. The D gene is left open where the match is weak. Size is omitted from some rows. Given values are once, few, many or a class for expanded clones.

TRBJ1-3 15 NA NA TRBV11-2 TGTGCCAGCAGCTTTGGAGGGCCTTCTGGAAACACCATATATTTT CASSFGGPSGNTIYF
TRBJ1-2 16 NA once TRBV28 TGTGCCAGCAGTTTTAATAGAGGGGGTTCTATCTATGGCTACACCTTC CASSFNRGGSIYGYTF
TRBJ2-3 13 TRBD1 NA TRBV12-3/TRBV12-4 TGTGCCACGGGACAGGGTGAGACAGATACGCAGTATTTT CATGQGETDTQYF
TRBJ1-1 16 TRBD1 NA TRBV11-2 TGTGCCAGCAGCTTACCCCACGGGACAGTGAACACTGAAGCTTTCTTT CASSLPHGTVNTEAFF
TRBJ2-1 17 NA once TRBV6-4 TGTGCCAGCAGTGAACCCCTAGGGGGGGAGAATTACAATGAGCAGTTCTTC CASSEPLGGENYNEQFF
TRBJ1-2 14 NA NA TRBV5-6 TGTGCCAGCAGCTTGGGCAGGGGTAAAGAGGGCTACACCTTC CASSLGRGKEGYTF
TRBJ1-5 13 NA NA TRBV6-1 TGTGCCAGCAGTGAAAATGGGGCTCAGCCCCAGCATTTT CASSENGAQPQHF
TRBJ1-2 14 NA NA TRBV21-1 TGTGCCAGCAGCAATCAGGAGGGGAGCTATGGCTACACCTTC CASSNQEGSYGYTF
TRBJ1-5 16 TRBD1 NA TRBV24-1 TGTGCCACCAGTGATCCTGGGACAGGGAACAATCAGCCCCAGCATTTT CATSDPGTGNNQPQHF
TRBJ1-1 13 NA NA TRBV5-4 TGTGCCAGCAGCGCGGCCTCTAACACTGAAGCTTTCTTT CASSAASNTEAFF
TRBJ2-1 14 NA NA TRBV7-9 TGTGCCAGCAGCCTCTTGGGCCCCAGGAATGAGCAGTTCTTC CASSLLGPRNEQFF
TRBJ1-2 16 TRBD1 NA TRBV2 TGTGCCAGCAGTGCGAGACAGGGTTATTCTAACTATGGCTACACCTTC CASSARQGYSNYGYTF
TRBJ2-3 16 NA NA TRBV21-1 TGTGCCAGCAGCTCACGTGCCCTAGCTTTCACAGATACGCAGTATTTT CASSSRALAFTDTQYF
TRBJ2-7 12 NA NA TRBV12-3/TRBV12-4 TGTGCCAGCAGTTGGGGGGACTACGAGCAGTACTTC CASSWGDYEQYF
TRBJ1-2 14 TRBD1 NA TRBV15 TGTGCCACCAGCAGGGAGGGGGCTGACTATGGCTACACCTTC CATSREGADYGYTF
TRBJ2-1 18 TRBD1 once TRBV5-1 TGCGCCAGCAGCCCGGGGACAGGGGGCTTTATCTCCTACAATGAGCAGTTCTTC CASSPGTGGFISYNEQFF
TRBJ2-6 16 TRBD1 NA TRBV6-1 TGTGCCAGCAGTGAGGCAGGGGGCGCTGGGGCCAACGTCCTGACTTTC CASSEAGGAGANVLTF
TRBJ2-3 14 NA NA TRBV19 TGTGCCAGTAGTATAAGGGGCCCTACAGATACGCAGTATTTT CASSIRGPTDTQYF
TRBJ2-5 17 TRBD2 NA TRBV7-2 TGTGCCAGCAGCCAGCGAGGACTAGCGGGGAGGGGCAAGACCCAGTACTTC CASSQRGLAGRGKTQYF
TRBJ1-6 15 TRBD1 few TRBV7-6 TGTGCCAGCAGCTTAGGGGACAGGGTGGATTCACCCCTCCACTTT CASSLGDRVDSPLHF
TRBJ2-3 14 TRBD2 NA TRBV5-6 TGTGCCAGCAGCACACCGGGGGGACCGGATACGCAGTATTTT CASSTPGGPDTQYF
TRBJ1-2 14 TRBD1 NA TRBV7-9 TGTGCCAGCAGCTTGGGACAGTTCAACTATGGCTACACCTTC CASSLGQFNYGYTF
TRBJ2-5 14 NA NA TRBV5-6 TGTGCCAGCAGCTATGCGGCCCAGAAAAGGCCCCAGTACTTC CASSYAAQKRPQYF
TRBJ1-2 14 NA NA TRBV19 TGTGCCAGTAGTATCGCAGGATCGAACTATGGCTACACCTTC CASSIAGSNYGYTF
TRBJ1-2 14 TRBD1 NA TRBV28 TGTGCCAGCAGTTTGGAGGGGGCTATCTATGGTTACACCTTC CASSLEGAIYGYTF
TRBJ1-1 17 NA NA TRBV11-2 TGTGCCAGCAGCTTAGGCGACGCTTACGGAGGAGGCACTGAAGCTTTCTTT CASSLGDAYGGGTEAFF